Each of the 20 T cell receptor beta chains below was sequenced from the same sample in a study of blood T cells in healthy people across ages. Combining a sample-barcoded 5' primer with a J-beta primer mix, a second PCR ran for 7 to 11 cycles. TCRdb processed the 5' RACE reads anew with MiXCR; each CDR3 protein has one entry. The sample consists of about a million distinct CDR3 sequences, roughly 50% of them appearing once. The sequenced material came from blood. These TCRs come from a man aged 25 to 40 in good health.

The V gene is TRBV10-3, the J gene TRBJ2-2, with D maybe TRBD2 (5 bases). The CDR3 totals 14 residues. Germline V gene data show CDR1 as ENHRY and CDR2 as SYGVKD. Trimming removed 0 bases at V and 7 bases at J, with 9 bases between. CDR3 in amino acids: CAISESRGSGELFF. The CDR3 nucleotides are TGTGCCATCAGTGAGTCGAGAGGGAGCGGGGAGCTGTTTTTT.

To note about this clonotype: Just one base apart from a much larger clone, this may be a read error. The rearrangement links TRBV25-1 to TRBJ1-6, with 7 bases matching TRBD1. Germline loops: CDR1 MGHDK, CDR2 SYGVNS. The length of the CDR3 is 14 residues. The DNA for the CDR3 is TGTGCCGGCAGTGGACAGGCGGATAATTCACCCCTCCACTTT. Residues: CAGSGQADNSPLHF.

This clonotype showed up just a few times. The rearrangement joins TRBV6-1 to TRBJ2-1; 12 positions match TRBD2. The V gene end was trimmed by 4 bases and the J gene end by 9 bases; junction bases not matched to a gene: 10. The CDR3 is made up of 16 amino acids. Germline V lookup: CDR1 MNHNS, CDR2 SASEGT. This CDR3 reads CASSGLAGAITREQFF. The CDR3 DNA is TGTGCCAGCAGTGGACTAGCGGGGGCTATCACGCGTGAGCAGTTCTTC.

This clonotype turned up a few times. This chain connects TRBV20-1 to TRBJ2-5; maybe TRBD2 (6 bases). V lost 6 bases and J 1 base, leaving 9 bases between the germline ends. The CDR3 runs 12 residues. Germline lookup yields CDR1 DFQATT and CDR2 SNEGSKA (reference sequence). DNA for the CDR3: TGCAGTGCCTTCGGGAGCCAAGAGACCCAGTACTTC. Protein product: CSAFGSQETQYF.

V gene TRBV20-1 combines with J gene TRBJ1-5; D is possibly TRBD1 (6 bases). The CDR3 runs to 12 residues. V shed 6 bases and J shed 2 bases, with 8 bases lying between them. Looked up from germline, CDR1 is DFQATT and CDR2 is SNEGSKA (reference sequence). The CDR3 nucleotides are TGCAGTGCCTCAGGGGGCAATCAGCCCCAGCATTTT. It codes for CSASGGNQPQHF.

V is TRBV5-6 and J is TRBJ2-5; TRBD2 aligns across 7 bases. This CDR3 contains 15 residues. The V gene's germline CDR1 is SGHDT and CDR2 YYEEEE. Trimming at V came to 4 bases and at J to 2 bases, leaving 8 bases not matched to a gene. The CDR3 sequence is CASSPVMGGQETQYF. The DNA for the CDR3 is TGTGCCAGCAGCCCGGTGATGGGAGGGCAAGAGACCCAGTACTTC.

V gene TRBV6-2 or TRBV6-3 combines with J gene TRBJ1-6; D remains unclear. Germline CDR1 MNHEY, CDR2 SVGEGT. V lost 10 bases to trimming and J lost 11 bases, with 15 bases between them. This CDR3 is 12 amino acids long. The CDR3: CATYSSGTPLHF. CDR3 in DNA: TGTGCCACCTACTCGTCGGGGACACCCCTCCACTTT.

This clonotype showed up just a few times. V is TRBV10-3 and J is TRBJ2-3, with 7 nucleotides matching TRBD2. Germline V lookup: CDR1 ENHRY, CDR2 SYGVKD. V trimming: 3 bases; J trimming: 2 bases; junction bases outside the gene matches: 8. The CDR3 runs 16 residues. The DNA for the CDR3 is TGTGCCATCAGTGATCCGGGCGGGGGATACACAGATACGCAGTATTTT. Translating it yields CAISDPGGGYTDTQYF.

This clonotype has a handful of counts. The chain combines TRBV29-1 with TRBJ2-7; D could derive from TRBD1 or TRBD2 (5 bases each). CDR1 and CDR2 from the germline V gene are SQVTM and ANQGSEA. This CDR3 spans 14 amino acids. Trimming cost V 5 bases and J 0 bases, with 14 bases left between them. The CDR3 reads CSVSPGTSSYEQYF. The CDR3 DNA is TGCAGCGTTAGTCCCGGGACCTCCTCCTACGAGCAGTACTTC.

The V and J genes are TRBV24-1 and TRBJ1-2; 7 positions agree with TRBD1. Germline loops: CDR1 KGHDR, CDR2 SFDVKD. The junction had 6 bases not matched to a gene; V was cut back by 3 bases and J by 3 bases. This CDR3 comprises 15 residues. The CDR3 DNA reads TGTGCCACCAGTGATGATGGGACAGACCACTATGGCTACACCTTC. It is translated as CATSDDGTDHYGYTF.

In regard to this clonotype: At one of its ends the junction is not consistent with the germline gene, which may arise from a read error. This chain's CDR3 is CASSLTTNIQHF. In DNA form, the CDR3 reads TGCGCCAGCAGCTTAACTACAAACATTCAGCACTTC. The rearrangement links TRBV7-2 to TRBJ2-7; D not certain. The germline V gene has CDR1 SGHTA and CDR2 FQGNSA. The CDR3 covers 12 residues. Full variable domain (outside the CDR3, taken from reference TRBV7-2 and TRBJ2-7): GAGVSQSPSNKVTEKGKDVELRCDPISGHTALYWYRQSLGQGLEFLIYFQGNSAPDKSGLPSDRFSAERTGGSVSTLTIQRTQQEDSAVYLCASSLTTNIQHFGPGTRLTVT.

The rearrangement uses TRBV7-2 and TRBJ2-5, with 7 bases that match TRBD2. The J call may be faulty, since TRBJ2-7 better matches the DNA end. The CDR3 runs to 14 residues. Germline CDR1 is SGHTA and CDR2 is FQGNSA. CDR3 sequence: CASSPPGGFYEQYF. CDR3 sequence (DNA): TGTGCCAGCAGCCCCCCCGGGGGGTTTTACGAGCAGTACTTC.

This clonotype was seen once. Just one base apart from a much larger clone, this may be a read error. This is likely a read error, given that the CDR3 carries no conserved phenylalanine or tryptophan at its end. The chain combines TRBV12-3 or TRBV12-4 with TRBJ2-5, with D maybe TRBD1 (5 bases). The CDR3 runs to 15 residues. Trimming shortened V by 6 bases and J by 1 base, and 15 bases separated the two germline ends. The CDR3, as DNA: TGTGCCAGCAGACATACACGACAGAGCCAAGAGACCCAGTACTCC. Translated, it gives CASRHTRQSQETQYS.

This clonotype was counted once. The junction shows a germline mismatch at one end, possibly a read error. The V and J genes are TRBV9 and TRBJ2-4; possible D gene TRBD2, 6 bases. The germline V gene has CDR1 SGDLS and CDR2 YYNGEE. There are 15 residues in the CDR3. DNA of the CDR3: TGTGCCAGCAGCCTGGGGACTGTTCCTAACTACATTCAGTGCTTC. It codes for CASSLGTVPNYIQCF. The variable domain in full, with the rest retrieved from reference TRBV9 and TRBJ2-4, is DSGVTQTPKHLITATGQRVTLRCSPRSGDLSVYWYQQSLDQGLQFLIQYYNGEERAKGNILERFSAQQFPDLHSELNLSSLELGDSALYFCASSLGTVPNYIQCFGAGTRLSVL.

This clonotype was observed a handful of times. V is TRBV4-1 and J is TRBJ2-1; D might be TRBD2 (6 bases). Trimming cost V 4 bases and J 2 bases, with 15 bases left between them. CDR3 length equals 16 residues. The germline V gene encodes CDR1 MGHRA and CDR2 YSYEKL. The CDR3 DNA reads TGCGCCAGCAGCCCCTATTCGGGGGACGCCTACAATGAGCAGTTCTTC. As protein: CASSPYSGDAYNEQFF.

The chain uses TRBV6-6 and TRBJ2-7, with 15 bases that match TRBD2. V shed 5 bases and J 7 bases; nucleotides not matched to a gene: 6. Germline lookup yields CDR1 MNHNY and CDR2 SVGAGI (reference sequence). CDR3 size: 15 residues. The CDR3 is CASSHGLAGGNEQYF. The CDR3 nucleotides are TGTGCCAGCAGTCATGGACTAGCGGGGGGGAATGAGCAGTACTTC.

This chain links TRBV7-2 with TRBJ2-4; no firm D call. The germline V gene has CDR1 SGHTA and CDR2 FQGNSA. V lost 1 base and J lost 7, with 11 bases in between. The CDR3 runs 14 residues. DNA of the CDR3: TGTGCCAGCAGCTTAGACACCGCCGAGAACATTCAGTACTTC. Its protein product is CASSLDTAENIQYF.

CDR3 nucleotides: TGCAGTGCTATAACCGGGACAGGGTGCTACGAGCAGTACTTC. It is translated as CSAITGTGCYEQYF. The rearrangement joins TRBV20-1 to TRBJ2-7; 9 bases align to TRBD1. The CDR3 totals 14 residues. V trimming: 4 bases; J trimming: 3 bases; junction bases outside the gene matches: 7. Germline loops: CDR1 DFQATT, CDR2 SNEGSKA (reference sequence).

This clonotype has only a few counts. This chain connects TRBV6-2 or TRBV6-3 to TRBJ2-7, with D hard to call. The closer fit of TRBJ2-5 to the DNA end suggests the J call may be wrong. CDR3 length: 14 amino acids. The V gene's germline CDR1 is MNHEY and CDR2 SVGEGT. The CDR3 loop reads CASTQPGRLETQYF. The CDR3 DNA follows: TGTGCCAGCACCCAACCAGGTCGTCTCGAGACCCAGTACTTC.

The chain carries TRBV12-3 or TRBV12-4 and TRBJ2-1, with 13 bases matching TRBD2. J gave up 7 bases and V 3 bases, and 9 bases lay outside the gene matches. This CDR3 has 17 amino acids. The CDR3 bases are TGTGCCAGCAGTTTTGTAAGGACTAGCGGGAGTGGAAATGAGCAGTTCTTC. This translates into CASSFVRTSGSGNEQFF.